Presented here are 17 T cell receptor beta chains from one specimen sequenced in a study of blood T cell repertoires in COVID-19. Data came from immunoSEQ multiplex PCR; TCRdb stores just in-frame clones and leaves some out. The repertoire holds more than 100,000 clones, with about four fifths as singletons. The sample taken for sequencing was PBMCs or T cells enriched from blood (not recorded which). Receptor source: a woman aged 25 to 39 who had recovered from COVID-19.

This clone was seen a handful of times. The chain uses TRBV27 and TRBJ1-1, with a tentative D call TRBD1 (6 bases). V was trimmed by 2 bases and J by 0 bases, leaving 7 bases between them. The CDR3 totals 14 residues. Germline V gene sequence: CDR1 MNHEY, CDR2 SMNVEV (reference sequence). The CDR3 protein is CASSLTGMNTEAFF. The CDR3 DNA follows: TGTGCCAGCAGTTTAACAGGGATGAACACTGAAGCTTTCTTT.

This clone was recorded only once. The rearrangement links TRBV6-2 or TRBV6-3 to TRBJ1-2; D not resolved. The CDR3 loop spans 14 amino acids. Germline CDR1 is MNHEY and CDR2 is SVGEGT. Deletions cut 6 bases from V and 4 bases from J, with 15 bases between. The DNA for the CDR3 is TGTGCCAGCAGCTTCGATCCTATCGGCTATGGCTACACCTTC. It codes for CASSFDPIGYGYTF.

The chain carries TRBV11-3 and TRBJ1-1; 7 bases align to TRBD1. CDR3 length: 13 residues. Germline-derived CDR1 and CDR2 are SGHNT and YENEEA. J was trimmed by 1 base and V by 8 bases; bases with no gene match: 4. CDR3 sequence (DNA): TGTGCCAGCGCACGACAGGGGAACACTGAAGCTTTCTTT. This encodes CASARQGNTEAFF.

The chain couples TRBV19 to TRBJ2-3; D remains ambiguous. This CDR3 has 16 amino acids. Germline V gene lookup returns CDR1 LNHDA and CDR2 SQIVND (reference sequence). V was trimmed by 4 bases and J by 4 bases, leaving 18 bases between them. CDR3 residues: CASSSSAVRISDTQYF. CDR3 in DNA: TGTGCCAGTAGTAGTTCTGCGGTTCGAATCTCAGATACGCAGTATTTT.

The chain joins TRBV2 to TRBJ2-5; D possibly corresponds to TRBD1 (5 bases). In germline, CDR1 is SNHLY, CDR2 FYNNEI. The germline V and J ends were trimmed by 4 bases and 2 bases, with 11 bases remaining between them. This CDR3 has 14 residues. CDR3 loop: CASSGRQLQETQYF. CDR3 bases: TGTGCCAGCAGTGGTAGACAGCTTCAAGAGACCCAGTACTTC.

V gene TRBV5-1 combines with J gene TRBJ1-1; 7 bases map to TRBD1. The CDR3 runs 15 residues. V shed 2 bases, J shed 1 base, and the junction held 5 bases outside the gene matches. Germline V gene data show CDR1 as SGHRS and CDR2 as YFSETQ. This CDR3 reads CASSFLGTANTEAFF. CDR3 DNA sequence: TGCGCCAGCAGCTTCCTCGGGACAGCGAACACTGAAGCTTTCTTT.

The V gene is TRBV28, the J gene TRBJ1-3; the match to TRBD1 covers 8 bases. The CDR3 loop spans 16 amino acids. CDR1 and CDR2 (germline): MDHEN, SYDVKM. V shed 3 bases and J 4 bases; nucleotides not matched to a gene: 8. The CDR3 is CASSFSTGTGGNTIYF. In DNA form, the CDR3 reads TGTGCCAGCAGTTTTTCAACCGGGACAGGAGGAAACACCATATATTTT.

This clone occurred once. The CDR3 DNA reads as TGTGCCTGGGCCGGGGGGGGAGGGAGCAATGAGCAGTTCTTC. Protein product: CAWAGGGGSNEQFF. The chain carries TRBV30 and TRBJ2-1; 8 positions match TRBD2. There are 14 residues in the CDR3. J gave up 6 bases and V 5 bases, and 9 bases lay outside the gene matches. Germline CDR1 GTSNPN, CDR2 SVGIG (reference sequence).

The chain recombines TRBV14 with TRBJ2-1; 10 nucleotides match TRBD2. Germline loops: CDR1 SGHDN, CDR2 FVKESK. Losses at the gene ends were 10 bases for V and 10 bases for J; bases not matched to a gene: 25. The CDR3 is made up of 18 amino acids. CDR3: CATLQYEWLAGVNLEQFF. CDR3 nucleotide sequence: TGTGCCACCCTCCAATACGAGTGGCTAGCGGGAGTTAATTTGGAGCAGTTCTTC.

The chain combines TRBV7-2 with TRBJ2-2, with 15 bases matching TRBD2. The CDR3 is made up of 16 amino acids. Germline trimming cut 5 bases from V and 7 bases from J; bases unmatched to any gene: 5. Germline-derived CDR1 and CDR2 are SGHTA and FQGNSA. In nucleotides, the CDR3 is TGTGCCAGCAGCGATGGACTAGCGGGAGGGAACGGGGAGCTGTTTTTT. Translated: CASSDGLAGGNGELFF.

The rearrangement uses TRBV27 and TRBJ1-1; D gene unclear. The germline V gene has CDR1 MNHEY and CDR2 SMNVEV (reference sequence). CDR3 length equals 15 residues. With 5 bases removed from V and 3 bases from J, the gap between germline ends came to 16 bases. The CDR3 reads CASSVLGFSDTEAFF. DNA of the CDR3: TGTGCCAGCAGTGTACTAGGGTTTTCGGACACTGAAGCTTTCTTT.

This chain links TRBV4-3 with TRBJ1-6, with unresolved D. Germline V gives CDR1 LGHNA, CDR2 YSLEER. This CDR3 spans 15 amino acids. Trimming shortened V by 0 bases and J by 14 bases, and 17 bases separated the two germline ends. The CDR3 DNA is TGCGCCAGCAGCCAAGAAGAGGGTGGTCAGGCGACCCTCCACTTT. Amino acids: CASSQEEGGQATLHF.

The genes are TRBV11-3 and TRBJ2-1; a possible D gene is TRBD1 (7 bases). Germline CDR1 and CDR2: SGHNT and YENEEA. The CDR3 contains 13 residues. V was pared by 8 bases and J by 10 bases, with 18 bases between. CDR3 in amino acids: CASRARGDEEQFF. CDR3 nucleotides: TGTGCCAGCCGAGCCAGGGGGGACGAGGAGCAGTTCTTC.

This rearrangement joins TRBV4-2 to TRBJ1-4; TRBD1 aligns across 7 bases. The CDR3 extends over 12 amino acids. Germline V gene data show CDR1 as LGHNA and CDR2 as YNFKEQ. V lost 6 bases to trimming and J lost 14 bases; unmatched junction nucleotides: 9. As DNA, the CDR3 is TGTGCCAGCAGTGAAACAGGGGTTTCGCTGTTTTTT. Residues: CASSETGVSLFF.

As DNA, the CDR3 is TGCGCCAGCAGCCAAGAGGGCGGGCTCTCCTACAATGAGCAGTTCTTC. It encodes CASSQEGGLSYNEQFF. The chain employs TRBV4-3 and TRBJ2-1; possible D gene TRBD2, 5 bases. V lost 0 bases and J lost 0, with 9 bases in between. The germline V gene has CDR1 LGHNA and CDR2 YSLEER. The CDR3 loop spans 16 amino acids.

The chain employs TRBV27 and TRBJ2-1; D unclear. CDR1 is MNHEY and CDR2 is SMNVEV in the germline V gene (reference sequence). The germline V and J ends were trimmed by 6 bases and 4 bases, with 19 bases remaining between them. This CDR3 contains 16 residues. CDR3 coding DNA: TGTGCCAGCAGGCCTGCAACACTCCCGGGTTACAATGAGCAGTTCTTC. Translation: CASRPATLPGYNEQFF.

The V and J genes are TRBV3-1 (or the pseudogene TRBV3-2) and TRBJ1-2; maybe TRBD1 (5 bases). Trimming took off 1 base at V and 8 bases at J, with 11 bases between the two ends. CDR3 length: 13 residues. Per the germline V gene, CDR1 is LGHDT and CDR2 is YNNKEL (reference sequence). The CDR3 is CASSQGQPGGYTF. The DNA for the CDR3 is TGTGCCAGCAGCCAAGGACAGCCTGGAGGCTACACCTTC.